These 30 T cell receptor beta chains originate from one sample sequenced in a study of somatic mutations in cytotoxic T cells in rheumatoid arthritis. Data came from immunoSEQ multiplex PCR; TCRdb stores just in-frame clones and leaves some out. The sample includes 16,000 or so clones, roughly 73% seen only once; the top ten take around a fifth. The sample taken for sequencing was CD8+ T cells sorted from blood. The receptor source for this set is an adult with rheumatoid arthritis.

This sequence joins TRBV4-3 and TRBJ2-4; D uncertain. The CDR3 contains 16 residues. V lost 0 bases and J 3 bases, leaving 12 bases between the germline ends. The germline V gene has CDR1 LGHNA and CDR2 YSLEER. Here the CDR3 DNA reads TGCGCCAGCAGCCAAGAGATAGAAGTAAGCAAAAACATTCAGTACTTC. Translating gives CASSQEIEVSKNIQYF.

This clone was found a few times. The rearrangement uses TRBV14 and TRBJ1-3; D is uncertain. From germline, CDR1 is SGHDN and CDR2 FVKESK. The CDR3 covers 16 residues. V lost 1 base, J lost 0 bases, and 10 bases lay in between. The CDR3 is CASSQGVLHSGNTIYF. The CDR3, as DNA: TGTGCCAGCAGCCAAGGGGTCCTACACTCTGGAAACACCATATATTTT.

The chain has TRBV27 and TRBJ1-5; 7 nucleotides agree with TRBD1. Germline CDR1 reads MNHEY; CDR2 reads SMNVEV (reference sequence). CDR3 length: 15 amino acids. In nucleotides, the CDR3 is TGTCCTCAGACAGGGACCTTTGGGAGCAATCAGCCCCAGCATTTT. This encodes CPQTGTFGSNQPQHF.

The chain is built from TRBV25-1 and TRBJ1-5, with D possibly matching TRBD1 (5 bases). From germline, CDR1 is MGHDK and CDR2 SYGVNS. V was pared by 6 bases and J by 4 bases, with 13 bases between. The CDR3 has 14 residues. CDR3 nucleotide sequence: TGTGCCAGCAGGGCCCAGGGCTGGAATCAGCCCCAGCATTTT. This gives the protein CASRAQGWNQPQHF.

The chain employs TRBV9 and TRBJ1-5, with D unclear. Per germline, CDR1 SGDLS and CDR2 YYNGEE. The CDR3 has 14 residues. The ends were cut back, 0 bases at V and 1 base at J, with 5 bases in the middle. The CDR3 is CASSVEGSNQPQHF. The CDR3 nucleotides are TGTGCCAGCAGCGTAGAGGGAAGCAATCAGCCCCAGCATTTT.

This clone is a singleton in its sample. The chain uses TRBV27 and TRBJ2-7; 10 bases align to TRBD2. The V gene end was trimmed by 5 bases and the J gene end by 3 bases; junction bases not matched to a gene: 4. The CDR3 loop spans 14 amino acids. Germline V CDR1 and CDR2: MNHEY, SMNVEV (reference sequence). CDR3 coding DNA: TGTGCCAGCAGTCGTAGCGGGAGGCACTACGAGCAGTACTTC. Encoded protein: CASSRSGRHYEQYF.

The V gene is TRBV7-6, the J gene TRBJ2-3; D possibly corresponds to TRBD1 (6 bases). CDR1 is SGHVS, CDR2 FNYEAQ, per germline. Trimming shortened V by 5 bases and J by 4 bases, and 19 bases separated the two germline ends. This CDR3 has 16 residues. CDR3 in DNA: TGTGCCAGCAGCGCACCCCTACAGGGTAACTCAGATACGCAGTATTTT. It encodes CASSAPLQGNSDTQYF.

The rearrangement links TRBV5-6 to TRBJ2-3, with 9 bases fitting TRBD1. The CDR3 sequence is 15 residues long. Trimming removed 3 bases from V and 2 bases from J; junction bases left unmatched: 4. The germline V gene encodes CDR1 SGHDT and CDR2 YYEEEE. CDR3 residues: CASSSTGGITDTQYF. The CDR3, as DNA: TGTGCCAGCAGCTCGACAGGGGGAATCACAGATACGCAGTATTTT.

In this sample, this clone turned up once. The DNA for the CDR3 is TGTGCCAGCAGCCCACCGGGACAGGCGTTTGGTGGGACCCAGTACTTC. Its translation: CASSPPGQAFGGTQYF. The chain uses TRBV7-9 and TRBJ2-5, with 8 positions matching TRBD1. The germline V gene encodes CDR1 SEHNR and CDR2 FQNEAQ (reference sequence). V was pared by 5 bases and J by 7 bases, with 15 bases of the junction left unmatched. This CDR3 has 16 residues.

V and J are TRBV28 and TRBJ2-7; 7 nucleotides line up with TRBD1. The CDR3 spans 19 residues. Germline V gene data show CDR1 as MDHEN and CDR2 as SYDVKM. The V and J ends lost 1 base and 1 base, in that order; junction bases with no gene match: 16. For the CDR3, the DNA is TGTGCCAGCAGTTTATACGAAGGGGGCGACTATCTGGGATCCTACGAGCAGTACTTC. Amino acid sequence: CASSLYEGGDYLGSYEQYF.

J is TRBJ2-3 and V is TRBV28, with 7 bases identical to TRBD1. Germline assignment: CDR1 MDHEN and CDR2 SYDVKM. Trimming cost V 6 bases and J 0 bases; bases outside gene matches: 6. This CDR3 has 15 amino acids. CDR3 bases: TGTGCCAGCAGGGGGGACAGCCATAGCACAGATACGCAGTATTTT. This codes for CASRGDSHSTDTQYF.

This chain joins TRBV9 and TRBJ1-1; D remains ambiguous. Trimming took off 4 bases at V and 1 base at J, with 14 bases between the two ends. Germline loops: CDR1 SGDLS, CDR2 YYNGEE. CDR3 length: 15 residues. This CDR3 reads CASSPSVVGNTEAFF. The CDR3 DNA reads TGTGCCAGCAGCCCCTCGGTAGTGGGGAACACTGAAGCTTTCTTT.

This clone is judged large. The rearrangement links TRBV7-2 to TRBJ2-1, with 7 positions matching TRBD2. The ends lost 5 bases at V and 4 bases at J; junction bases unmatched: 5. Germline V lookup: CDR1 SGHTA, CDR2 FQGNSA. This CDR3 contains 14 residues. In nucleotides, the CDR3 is TGTGCCAGCAGCCCAGGGACTACATACAATGAGCAGTTCTTC. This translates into CASSPGTTYNEQFF.

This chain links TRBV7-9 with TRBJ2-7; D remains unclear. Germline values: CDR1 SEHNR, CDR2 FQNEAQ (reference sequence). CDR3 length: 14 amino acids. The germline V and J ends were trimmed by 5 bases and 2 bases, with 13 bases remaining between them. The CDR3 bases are TGTGCCAGCAGCCCCCGGCCTAGAACCTACGAGCAGTACTTC. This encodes CASSPRPRTYEQYF. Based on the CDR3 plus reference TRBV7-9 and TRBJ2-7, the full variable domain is DTGVSQNPRHKITKRGQNVTFRCDPISEHNRLYWYRQTLGQGPEFLTYFQNEAQLEKSRLLSDRFSAERPKGSFSTLEIQRTEQGDSAMYLCASSPRPRTYEQYFGPGTRLTVT.

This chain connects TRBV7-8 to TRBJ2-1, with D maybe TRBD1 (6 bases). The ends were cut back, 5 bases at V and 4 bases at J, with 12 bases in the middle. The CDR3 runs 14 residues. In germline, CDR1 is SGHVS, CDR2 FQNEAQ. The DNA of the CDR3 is TGTGCCAGCAGCCCGGGGACATTTTACAATGAGCAGTTCTTC. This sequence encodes CASSPGTFYNEQFF.

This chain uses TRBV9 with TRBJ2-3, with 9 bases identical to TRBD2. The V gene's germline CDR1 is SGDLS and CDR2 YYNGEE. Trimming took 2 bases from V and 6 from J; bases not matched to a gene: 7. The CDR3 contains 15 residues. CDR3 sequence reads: CASSVSREGWDTQYF. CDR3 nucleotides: TGTGCCAGCAGCGTCTCGCGGGAGGGATGGGATACGCAGTATTTT.

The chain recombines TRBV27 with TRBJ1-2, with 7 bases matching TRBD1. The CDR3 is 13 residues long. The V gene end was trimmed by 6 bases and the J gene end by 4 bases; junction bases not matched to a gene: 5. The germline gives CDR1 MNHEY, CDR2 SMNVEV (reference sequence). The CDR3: CASRQGNGYGYTF. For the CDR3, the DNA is TGTGCCAGCAGACAGGGGAACGGCTATGGCTACACCTTC.

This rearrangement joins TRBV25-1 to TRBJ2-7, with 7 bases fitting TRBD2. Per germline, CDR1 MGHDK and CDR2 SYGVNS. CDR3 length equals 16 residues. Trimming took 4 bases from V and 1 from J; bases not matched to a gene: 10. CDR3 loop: CASSGGERGYSYEQYF. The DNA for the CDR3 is TGTGCCAGCAGTGGGGGGGAGCGGGGCTATTCCTACGAGCAGTACTTC.

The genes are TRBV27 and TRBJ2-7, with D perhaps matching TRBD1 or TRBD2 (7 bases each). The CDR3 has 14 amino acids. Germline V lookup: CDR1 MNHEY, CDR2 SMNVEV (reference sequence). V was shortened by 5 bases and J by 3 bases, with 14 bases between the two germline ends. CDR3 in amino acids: CASSVQGGDYEQYF. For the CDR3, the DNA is TGTGCCAGCAGTGTCCAGGGGGGGGACTACGAGCAGTACTTC.

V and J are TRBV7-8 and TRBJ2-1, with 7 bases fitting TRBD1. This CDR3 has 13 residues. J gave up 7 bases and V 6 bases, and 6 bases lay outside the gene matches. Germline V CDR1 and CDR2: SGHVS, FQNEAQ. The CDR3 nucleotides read TGTGCCAGCAGAGGTGACAGGGCGAATGAGCAGTTCTTC. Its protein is CASRGDRANEQFF.

CDR3 region: CASSLFVPFDGYTF. CDR3 DNA: TGTGCCAGCAGCTTGTTTGTACCCTTCGATGGCTACACCTTC. The chain has TRBV7-9 and TRBJ1-2; no reliable D call. The germline CDR1 and CDR2 sequences are SEHNR and FQNEAQ (reference sequence). Trimming removed 3 bases from V and 6 bases from J, with 14 bases in between. The CDR3 totals 14 residues.

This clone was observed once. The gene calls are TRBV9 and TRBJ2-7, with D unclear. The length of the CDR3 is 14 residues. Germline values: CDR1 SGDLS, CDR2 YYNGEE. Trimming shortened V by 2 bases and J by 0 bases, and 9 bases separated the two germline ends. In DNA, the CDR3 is TGTGCCAGCAGCGTGACGGACGGCTCCTACGAGCAGTACTTC. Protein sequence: CASSVTDGSYEQYF.

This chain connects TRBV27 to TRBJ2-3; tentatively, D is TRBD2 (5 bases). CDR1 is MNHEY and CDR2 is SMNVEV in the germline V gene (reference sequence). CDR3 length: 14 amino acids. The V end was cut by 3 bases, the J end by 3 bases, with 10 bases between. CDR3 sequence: CASSFGVVTDTQYF. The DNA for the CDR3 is TGTGCCAGCAGTTTCGGGGTAGTTACAGATACGCAGTATTTT.

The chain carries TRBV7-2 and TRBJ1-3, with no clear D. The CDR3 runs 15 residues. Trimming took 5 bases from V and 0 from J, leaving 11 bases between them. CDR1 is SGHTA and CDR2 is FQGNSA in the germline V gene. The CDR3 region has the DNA TGTGCCAGCAGCCCGGGCCCTACCTCTGGAAACACCATATATTTT. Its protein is CASSPGPTSGNTIYF.

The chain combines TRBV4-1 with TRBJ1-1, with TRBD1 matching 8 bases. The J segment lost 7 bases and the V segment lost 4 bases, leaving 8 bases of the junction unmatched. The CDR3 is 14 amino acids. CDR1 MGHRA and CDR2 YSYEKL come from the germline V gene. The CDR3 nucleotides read TGCGCCAGCAGCCCGAAGGGACAGGCAATTGAAGCTTTCTTT. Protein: CASSPKGQAIEAFF.

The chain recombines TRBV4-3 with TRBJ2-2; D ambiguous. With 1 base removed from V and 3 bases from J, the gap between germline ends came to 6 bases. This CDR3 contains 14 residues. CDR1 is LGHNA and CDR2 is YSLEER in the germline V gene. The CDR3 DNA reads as TGCGCCAGCAGCCAAGGGAGCGACACCGGGGAGCTGTTTTTT. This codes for CASSQGSDTGELFF.

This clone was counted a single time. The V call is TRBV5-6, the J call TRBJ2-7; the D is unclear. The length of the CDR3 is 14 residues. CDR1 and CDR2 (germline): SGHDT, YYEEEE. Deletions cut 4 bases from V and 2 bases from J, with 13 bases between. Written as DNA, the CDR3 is TGTGCCAGCAGCCCCTGGACCCGGACCTACGAGCAGTACTTC. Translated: CASSPWTRTYEQYF.

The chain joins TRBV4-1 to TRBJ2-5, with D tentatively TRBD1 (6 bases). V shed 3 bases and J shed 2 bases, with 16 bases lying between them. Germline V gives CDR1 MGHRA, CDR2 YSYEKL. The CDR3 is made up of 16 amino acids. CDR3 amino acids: CASSQGTGPPQETQYF. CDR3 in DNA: TGCGCCAGCAGCCAGGGTACAGGGCCTCCTCAAGAGACCCAGTACTTC.

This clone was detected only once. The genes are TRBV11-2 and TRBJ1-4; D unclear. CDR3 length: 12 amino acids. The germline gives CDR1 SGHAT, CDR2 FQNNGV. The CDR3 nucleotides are TGTGTTACGGAAGCAACTAATGAAAAACTGTTTTTT. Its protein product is CVTEATNEKLFF.

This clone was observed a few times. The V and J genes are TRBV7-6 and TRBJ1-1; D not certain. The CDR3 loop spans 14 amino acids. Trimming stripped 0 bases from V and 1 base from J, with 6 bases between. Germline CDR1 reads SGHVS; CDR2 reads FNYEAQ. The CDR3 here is CASSLAPGNTEAFF. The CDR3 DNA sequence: TGTGCCAGCAGCTTAGCGCCGGGGAACACTGAAGCTTTCTTT.